Listed below are T cell receptor beta chains from one sample, sequenced in a study of T cell responses to AZD1222 COVID-19 vaccine. Only in-frame clones appear in the TCRdb table, and some are missing; sequencing was by immunoSEQ multiplex PCR. The sample holds 100,000 to 150,000 clones, around 87% seen once. The material sequenced was peripheral blood, taken on day 0 of AZD1222 vaccination. Every receptor here comes from an adult in good health. The CDR3 runs from the conserved cysteine through the conserved F or W. Fields, in order: J gene, V gene, CDR3 protein.

TRBJ1-5,TRBV5-8,CASSFSATNQPQHF
TRBJ2-3,TRBV5-1,CASSPGTSGNPDTQYF
TRBJ2-7,TRBV6-5,CASSTGASGSYEQYF
TRBJ1-5,TRBV7-9,CASSLGGQYSNQPQHF
TRBJ2-2,TRBV5-1,CASSLDRGDTGELFF
TRBJ2-3,TRBV28,CASSFRGKNTDTQYF
TRBJ2-7,TRBV5-6,CASTPRGITSYEQYF
TRBJ2-1,TRBV4-3,CASSQGGGRAYNEQFF
TRBJ2-3,TRBV7-3,CASSEVGGTQYF
TRBJ1-3,TRBV14,CASSRDTSGNTIYF
TRBJ1-2,TRBV9,CASSVEGSYGYTF
TRBJ1-2,TRBV5-1,CASSPDRSSHTF
TRBJ1-3,TRBV3-1/TRBV3-2,CASSRTGVSGNTIYF
TRBJ1-2,TRBV6-6,CASSYGGGRRVYGYTF
TRBJ2-7,TRBV5-1,CASSLVGQVSYEQYF
TRBJ1-1,TRBV7-3,CASSLRGNTEAFF
TRBJ1-5,TRBV19,CASSILAGRGQPQHF
TRBJ1-1,TRBV12-3/TRBV12-4,CASSTDTNTEAFF
TRBJ1-5,TRBV24-1,CATSDSSGWNQPQHF
TRBJ2-6,TRBV7-2,CASSANRAGANVLTF
TRBJ2-1,TRBV9,CASSVVGGTYNEQFF
TRBJ2-3,TRBV30,CAWSVPHTQYF
TRBJ1-1,TRBV20-1,CSASSGTGMNTEAFF
TRBJ1-5,TRBV28,CASSLPGNQPQHF
TRBJ2-3,TRBV6-5,CASRHERGRTDTQYF
TRBJ1-2,TRBV28,CASSLVTGGTLDGYTF
TRBJ1-3,TRBV6-6,CASSYSLQGSGNTIYF
TRBJ1-2,TRBV5-1,CASRSGTADNYGYTF
TRBJ1-3,TRBV5-1,CASSLDRPGNTIYF
TRBJ2-7,TRBV7-2,CASSLEAGPYEQYF
TRBJ1-3,TRBV5-1,CASSPATGNTIYF
TRBJ2-1,TRBV7-2,CASSFGHGDEQFF
TRBJ2-5,TRBV7-7,CASSQTGTVGETQYF
TRBJ2-3,TRBV30,CAWSGGRRDTQYF
TRBJ2-1,TRBV9,CASSVLQGLSSYNEQFF
TRBJ2-4,TRBV28,CASSSGSWTAHF
TRBJ2-3,TRBV19,CATSIAGGITDTQYF
TRBJ1-1,TRBV6-4,CASRAGINTEAFF
TRBJ2-5,TRBV7-3,CASSPPGNRETQYF
TRBJ2-5,TRBV27,CASSRPGRPFETQYF
TRBJ1-4,TRBV10-3,CAISRGRENEKLFF
TRBJ1-1,TRBV10-3,CAISERMNTEAFF
TRBJ2-7,TRBV5-1,CASSLITDSYEQYF
TRBJ1-2,TRBV7-2,CASSLYQGHNYGYTF
TRBJ2-2,TRBV19,CASSTSQRGEGELFF